This T cell receptor beta chain was sequenced for a study of shared clonotypes between healthy human individuals. As defined, naive CD8 cells were CD45RO-negative and positively selected for CCR7, with terminally differentiated effector memory CD45RA+ cells excluded. CDR1 is SNHLY, CDR2 FYNNEI, per germline. With 10 bases removed from V and 3 bases from J, the gap between germline ends came to 16 bases. CDR3 length: 14 residues. Clones were read by immunoSEQ multiplex PCR, and TCRdb kept only the in-frame ones, dropping some. The table lists hundreds of thousands of clones, 90% to 95% of them singletons.

The sequenced sample was naive CD8+ T cells sorted from blood. The sequence was collected from a woman aged 25 to 39 in good health. The genes are TRBV2 and TRBJ1-5; D unclear. This CDR3 reads CATNSVGNNQPQHF. CDR3 sequence (DNA): TGTGCCACCAATTCGGTAGGGAACAATCAGCCCCAGCATTTT.